Listed below are T cell receptor beta chains from one sample, sequenced in a study of blood T cell repertoires in COVID-19. The method was immunoSEQ multiplex PCR; TCRdb's version includes in-frame clones alone and lacks a portion of them. The profile shows around 200,000 clones, more than 80% of them singletons. Sequencing used peripheral blood. These receptors came from a woman older than 75 with acute or convalescent COVID-19. The CDR3 runs from the conserved cysteine through the conserved F or W. A D gene is named only where the DNA matches it firmly. The size field is filled for only some rows; it gives once, few, many or a size class.

cdr3_aa cdr3_nt clone_size v_call cdr3_length d_call j_call
CASSPIAGVSMNTEAFF TGTGCCAGCAGTCCCATCGCGGGGGTATCCATGAACACTGAAGCTTTCTTT once TRBV27 17 - TRBJ1-1
CAWGIGTGYQETQYF TGTGCCTGGGGCATTGGGACAGGGTACCAAGAGACCCAGTACTTC - TRBV30 15 TRBD1 TRBJ2-5
CASSQERSRWGQTGVSGANVLTF TGTGCCAGCAGCCAAGAAAGGTCCAGGTGGGGCCAGACAGGAGTTTCTGGGGCCAACGTCCTGACTTTC - TRBV3-1/TRBV3-2 23 - TRBJ2-6
CANGKQGARSPLHF TGTGCCAACGGGAAACAGGGGGCGCGTTCACCCCTCCACTTT - TRBV28 14 TRBD1 TRBJ1-6
CASRRRAAVLTGYNEQFF TGTGCCAGCAGAAGGAGGGCAGCGGTCCTCACGGGGTACAATGAGCAGTTCTTC - TRBV27 18 - TRBJ2-1
CAWSVGQGVSEKLFF TGTGCCTGGAGTGTAGGGCAGGGTGTCAGCGAAAAACTGTTTTTT - TRBV30 15 - TRBJ1-4
CASSLPQDKNTEAFF TGTGCCAGCAGCCTGCCCCAGGACAAGAACACTGAAGCTTTCTTT - TRBV11-2 15 - TRBJ1-1
CASSYGSITEAFF TGTGCCAGCAGTTATGGGAGTATCACTGAAGCTTTCTTT - TRBV6-5 13 - TRBJ1-1
CAWSVQLGGGNTIYF TGTGCCTGGAGTGTACAATTGGGGGGAGGAAACACCATATATTTT - TRBV30 15 - TRBJ1-3
CASSIGTGPMNTEAFF TGTGCCAGCAGCATAGGGACAGGTCCCATGAACACTGAAGCTTTCTTT - TRBV5-6 16 TRBD1 TRBJ1-1
CASSATAETGEKLFF TGCGCCAGCAGTGCGACAGCCGAAACAGGTGAAAAACTGTTTTTT many TRBV10-2 15 - TRBJ1-4
CASSVVEATRSYNEQFF TGTGCCAGCAGCGTAGTGGAGGCCACCCGATCCTACAATGAGCAGTTCTTC - TRBV9 17 - TRBJ2-1
CAWNGGFYNEQFF TGTGCCTGGAACGGGGGTTTCTACAATGAGCAGTTCTTC - TRBV30 13 - TRBJ2-1
CASIQGASGNTIYF TGTGCCAGTATACAGGGGGCTTCTGGAAACACCATATATTTT - TRBV19 14 TRBD1 TRBJ1-3
CASSLGQRGGRDEQFF TGTGCCAGCAGCTTGGGGCAGCGGGGGGGCCGGGATGAGCAGTTCTTC - TRBV5-4 16 TRBD2 TRBJ2-1
CASSEPPAQSYEQYF TGTGCCAGCAGCGAACCCCCCGCGCAATCCTACGAGCAGTACTTC - TRBV16 15 - TRBJ2-7
CASSLRGQLLPEAFF TGTGCCAGCAGCCTCAGGGGTCAACTCTTGCCTGAAGCTTTCTTT - TRBV3-1/TRBV3-2 15 - TRBJ1-1
CASSQGGAPPEQYF TGTGCCAGCAGCCAGGGAGGGGCGCCACCCGAGCAGTACTTC few TRBV3-1/TRBV3-2 14 TRBD2 TRBJ2-7
CAWREGTSGRTEQYF TGTGCCTGGAGGGAAGGGACTAGCGGGAGGACCGAGCAGTACTTC - TRBV30 15 TRBD2 TRBJ2-7
CASSQPGTDYSNQPQHF TGTGCCAGCAGCCAACCTGGGACAGACTATAGCAATCAGCCCCAGCATTTT - TRBV3-1/TRBV3-2 17 TRBD1 TRBJ1-5
CASRGQGTGELFF TGTGCCAGCAGAGGACAGGGCACCGGGGAGCTGTTTTTT few TRBV2 13 TRBD1 TRBJ2-2
CASSFAGGIAVQPQHF TGTGCCAGCAGTTTCGCGGGCGGTATAGCTGTTCAGCCCCAGCATTTT - TRBV28 16 - TRBJ1-5
CASSRGGQYNEKLFF TGTGCCAGCAGCCGTGGAGGACAGTATAATGAAAAACTGTTTTTT once TRBV7-2 15 - TRBJ1-4
CASSQFSGGNNEQFF TGCGCCAGCAGCCAATTTAGCGGAGGGAACAATGAGCAGTTCTTC - TRBV4-1 15 - TRBJ2-1
CASSSGEGAGIFPNQPQHF TGTGCCAGCAGTTCAGGAGAAGGGGCAGGAATATTTCCCAATCAGCCCCAGCATTTT - TRBV28 19 - TRBJ1-5
CAWTGQGGEQYF TGTGCCTGGACTGGACAGGGTGGCGAGCAGTACTTC few TRBV30 12 TRBD1 TRBJ2-7
CASSLIWTKGTGELFF TGTGCCAGCAGCTTGATTTGGACAAAGGGAACCGGGGAGCTGTTTTTT - TRBV5-4 16 - TRBJ2-2
CASSPDGDRGFDEQYF TGTGCCAGCTCACCAGACGGGGACAGGGGGTTTGACGAGCAGTACTTC - TRBV18 16 TRBD1 TRBJ2-7
CASRLPTGGSYEQYF TGTGCCAGCAGGCTCCCAACGGGAGGGAGTTACGAGCAGTACTTC - TRBV28 15 TRBD2 TRBJ2-7
CASSRGEDLGQYF TGTGCCAGCAGCAGGGGCGAGGACCTGGGGCAGTACTTC - TRBV27 13 - TRBJ2-7
CASSLDGTGVDEQFF TGCGCCAGCAGCTTGGATGGGACAGGGGTCGATGAGCAGTTCTTC - TRBV5-1 15 TRBD1 TRBJ2-1
CASGPQEETQYF TGTGCTAGTGGCCCCCAGGAAGAGACCCAGTACTTC - TRBV12-5 12 - TRBJ2-5
CASSLATGSRGGGYTF TGTGCCAGCAGCTTAGCAACAGGATCCCGCGGGGGGGGCTACACCTTC - TRBV7-2 16 - TRBJ1-2